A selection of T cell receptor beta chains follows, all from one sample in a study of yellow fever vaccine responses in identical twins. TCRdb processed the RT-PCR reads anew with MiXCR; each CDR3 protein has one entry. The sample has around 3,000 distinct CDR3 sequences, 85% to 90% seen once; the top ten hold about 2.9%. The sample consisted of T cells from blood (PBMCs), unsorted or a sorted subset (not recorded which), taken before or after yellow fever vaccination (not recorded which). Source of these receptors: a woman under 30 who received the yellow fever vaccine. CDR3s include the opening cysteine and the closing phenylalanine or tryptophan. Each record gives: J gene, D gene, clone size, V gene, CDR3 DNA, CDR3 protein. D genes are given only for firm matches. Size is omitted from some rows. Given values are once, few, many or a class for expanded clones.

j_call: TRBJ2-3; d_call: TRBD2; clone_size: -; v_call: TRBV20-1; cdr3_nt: TGCAGTGCTAGTCCACTAGCGGGGGGGGGATCTAGCACAGATACGCAGTATTTT; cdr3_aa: CSASPLAGGGSSTDTQYF
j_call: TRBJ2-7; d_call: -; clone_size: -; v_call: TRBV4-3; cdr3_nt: TGCGCCAGCAGCCAAGATCTGCTTACGGAGCAGTACTTC; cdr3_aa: CASSQDLLTEQYF
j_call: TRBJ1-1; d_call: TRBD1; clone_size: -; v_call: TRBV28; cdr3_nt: TGTGCCAGCAGCTCCGGGGACAGGAACACTGAAGCTTTCTTT; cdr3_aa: CASSSGDRNTEAFF
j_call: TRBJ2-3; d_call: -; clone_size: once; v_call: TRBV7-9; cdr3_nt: TGTGCCAGCAGCTTAGTTGTCCGGACAGATACGCAGTATTTT; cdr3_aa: CASSLVVRTDTQYF
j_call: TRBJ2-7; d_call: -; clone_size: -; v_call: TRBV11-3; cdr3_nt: TGTGCCAGCAGCTTAGGGCAACTAGTTTATGCCGAGCAGTACTTC; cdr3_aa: CASSLGQLVYAEQYF
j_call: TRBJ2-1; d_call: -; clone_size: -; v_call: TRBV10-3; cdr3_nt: TGTGCCATCAGTGAGGGGGGCGGAACGAACAATGAGCAGTTCTTC; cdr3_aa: CAISEGGGTNNEQFF
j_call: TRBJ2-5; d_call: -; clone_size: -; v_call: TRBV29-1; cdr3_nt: TGCAGCGTTGAGGTCGGGGAGACCCAGTACTTC; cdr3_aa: CSVEVGETQYF
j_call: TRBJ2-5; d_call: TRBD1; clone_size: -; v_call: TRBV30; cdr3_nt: TGTGCCTGGAGTGTAGGGGACAGGGTGCAGGAGACCCAGTACTTC; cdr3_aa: CAWSVGDRVQETQYF
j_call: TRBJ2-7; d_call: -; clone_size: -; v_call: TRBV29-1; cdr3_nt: TGCAGCGTTGAAGATTGGGGCAGGGAGTACTTC; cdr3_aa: CSVEDWGREYF
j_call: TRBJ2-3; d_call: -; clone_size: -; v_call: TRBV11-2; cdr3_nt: TGTGCCAGCAGCTTCCTACCCCAGGGGGCGGGGGGCAAGTCAGATACGCAGTATTTT; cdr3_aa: CASSFLPQGAGGKSDTQYF
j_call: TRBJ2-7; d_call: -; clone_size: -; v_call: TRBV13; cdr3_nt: TGTGCCAGCAGCTCCGGGTTCGAGAGGTGGGAGCAGTACTTC; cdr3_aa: CASSSGFERWEQYF
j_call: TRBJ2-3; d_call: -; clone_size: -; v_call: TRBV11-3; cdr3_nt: TGTGCCAGCAGCTTAGAGGGACTTAGAAATACGCAGTATTTT; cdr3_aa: CASSLEGLRNTQYF
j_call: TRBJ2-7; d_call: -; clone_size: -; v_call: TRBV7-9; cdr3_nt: TGTGCCAGCAGCCCAGCGGGCTACGAGCAGTACTTC; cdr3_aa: CASSPAGYEQYF
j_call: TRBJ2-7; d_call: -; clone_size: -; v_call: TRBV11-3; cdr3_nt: TGTGCCAGCAGCTTTTCGGTCCCAGATTACGAGCAGTACTTC; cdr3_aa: CASSFSVPDYEQYF
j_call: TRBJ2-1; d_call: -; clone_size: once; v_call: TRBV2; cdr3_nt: TGTGCCAGCAGAGGGAGGATCAATGAGCAGTTCTTC; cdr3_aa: CASRGRINEQFF
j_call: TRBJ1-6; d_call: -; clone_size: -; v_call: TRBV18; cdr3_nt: TGTGCCAGCTCACCCCAAGATGGGGCAAGAACTAATTCACCCCTCCACTTT; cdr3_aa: CASSPQDGARTNSPLHF
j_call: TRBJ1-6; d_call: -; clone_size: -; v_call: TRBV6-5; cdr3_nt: TGTGCCAGCAGTTACTCGATGCGGCAGTACAATAATTCACCCCTCCACTTT; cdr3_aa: CASSYSMRQYNNSPLHF
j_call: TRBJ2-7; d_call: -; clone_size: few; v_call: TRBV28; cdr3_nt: TGTGCCAGCATAGACAGCCGGGCATACGAGCAGTACTTC; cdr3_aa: CASIDSRAYEQYF
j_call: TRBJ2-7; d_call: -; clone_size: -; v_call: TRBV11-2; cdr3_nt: TGTGCCAGCAGCTATGCTGTCTCCTACGAGCAGTACTTC; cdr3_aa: CASSYAVSYEQYF
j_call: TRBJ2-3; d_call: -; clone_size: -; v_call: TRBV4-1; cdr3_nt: TGCGCCAGCAGCGGGGCCGGAAAGGATACGCAGTATTTT; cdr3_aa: CASSGAGKDTQYF
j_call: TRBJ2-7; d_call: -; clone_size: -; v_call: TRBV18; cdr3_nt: TGTGCCAGCTCACCCGACGGCTCGGGGCTCGAGCAGTACTTC; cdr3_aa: CASSPDGSGLEQYF
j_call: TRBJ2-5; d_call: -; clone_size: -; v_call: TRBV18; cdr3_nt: TGTGCCAGCTCAGACCAGTACCAAGAGACCCAGTACTTC; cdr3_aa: CASSDQYQETQYF
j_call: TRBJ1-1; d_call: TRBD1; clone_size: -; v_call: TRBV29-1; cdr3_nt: TGCAGCGTTGAAGAACCGGCCAGGGGGTTTGCTTTCTTT; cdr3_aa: CSVEEPARGFAFF
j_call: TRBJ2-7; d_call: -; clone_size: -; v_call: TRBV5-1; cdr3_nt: TGCGCCAGCAGCTTGCGGGCAGCTCACTACGAGCAGTACTTC; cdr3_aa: CASSLRAAHYEQYF
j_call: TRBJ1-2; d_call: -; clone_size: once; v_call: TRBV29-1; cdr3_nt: TGCAGCGCAGACTTGGGGGTTACTTATGGCTACACCTTC; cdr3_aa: CSADLGVTYGYTF
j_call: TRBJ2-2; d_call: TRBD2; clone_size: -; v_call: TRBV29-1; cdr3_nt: TGCAGCACTAGCGGGAGAGGGGCCGGGGAGCTGTTTTTT; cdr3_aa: CSTSGRGAGELFF
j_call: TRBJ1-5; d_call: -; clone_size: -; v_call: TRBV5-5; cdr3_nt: TGTGCCAGCAGCCAAGGGGCAAGTGAGCATCAGCCCCAGCATTTT; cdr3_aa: CASSQGASEHQPQHF
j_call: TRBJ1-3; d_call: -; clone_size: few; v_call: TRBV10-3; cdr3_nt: TGTGCCATCAGTGAGTCGCGTGGATCCGGAAACACCATATATTTT; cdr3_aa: CAISESRGSGNTIYF
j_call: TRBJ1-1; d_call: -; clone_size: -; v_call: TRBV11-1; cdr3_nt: TGTGCCAGCAGCTTAGATTTGCTCTTT; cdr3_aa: CASSLDLLF
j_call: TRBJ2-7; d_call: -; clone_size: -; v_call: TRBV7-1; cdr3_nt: TGTGCCAGCAGCTCCCGACAGGCGAGTAAAGAGCAGTACTTC; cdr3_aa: CASSSRQASKEQYF
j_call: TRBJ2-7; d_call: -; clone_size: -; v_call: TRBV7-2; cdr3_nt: TGTGCCAGCAGCTTAGCGCTGCGGGGGCCTCCCTACGAGCAGTACTTC; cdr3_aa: CASSLALRGPPYEQYF
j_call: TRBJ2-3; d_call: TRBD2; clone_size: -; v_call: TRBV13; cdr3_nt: TGTGCCAGCAGCTCGGGACTAGCTACAGATACGCAGTATTTT; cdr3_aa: CASSSGLATDTQYF
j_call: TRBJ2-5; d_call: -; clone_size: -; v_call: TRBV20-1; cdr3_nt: TGCAGTGCAAGAAGCCCTACCGGGGAGACCCAGTACTTC; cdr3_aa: CSARSPTGETQYF
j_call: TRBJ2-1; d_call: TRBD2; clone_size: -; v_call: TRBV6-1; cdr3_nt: TGTGCCACCGCCAATAGCGGGGGATACAATGAGCAGTTCTTC; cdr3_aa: CATANSGGYNEQFF
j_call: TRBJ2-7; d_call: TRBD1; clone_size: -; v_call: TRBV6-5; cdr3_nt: TGTGCCAGCAGTTACTCTGGGACAGGGGACGAGCAGTACTTC; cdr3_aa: CASSYSGTGDEQYF
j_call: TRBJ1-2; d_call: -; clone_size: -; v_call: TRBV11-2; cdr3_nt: TGTGCCAGCAGACCCGGGACCAATGTTCTGTATGGCTACACCTTC; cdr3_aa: CASRPGTNVLYGYTF
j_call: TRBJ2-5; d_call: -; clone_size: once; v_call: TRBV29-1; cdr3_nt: TGCAGCGTTGAAATCCGGGAAGAGACCCAGTACTTC; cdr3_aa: CSVEIREETQYF
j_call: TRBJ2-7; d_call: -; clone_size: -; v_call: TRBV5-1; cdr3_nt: TGCGCCAGCAGCCCTAAAGCGGACTACTCCTACGAGCAGTACTTC; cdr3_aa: CASSPKADYSYEQYF
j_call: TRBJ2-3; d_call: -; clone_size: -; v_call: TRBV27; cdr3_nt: TGTGCCAGCAGTTTATCGCCAGCTAGGGGAAGCACAGATACGCAGTATTTT; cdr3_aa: CASSLSPARGSTDTQYF
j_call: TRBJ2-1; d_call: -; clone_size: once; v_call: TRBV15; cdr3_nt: TGTGCCACCAGCAGAGATATAGGGTCCCTCTACAATGAGCAGTTCTTC; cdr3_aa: CATSRDIGSLYNEQFF
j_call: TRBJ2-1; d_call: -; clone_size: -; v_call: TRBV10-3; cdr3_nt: TGTGCCATCAGGGGGGAGCGGTGGGGCACCAATGAGCAGTTCTTC; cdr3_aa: CAIRGERWGTNEQFF
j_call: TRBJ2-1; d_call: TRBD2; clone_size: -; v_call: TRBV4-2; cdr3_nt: TGTGCCAGCAGCCAAGAGACTAGCGGGTCTTACAATGAGCAGTTCTTC; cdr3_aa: CASSQETSGSYNEQFF
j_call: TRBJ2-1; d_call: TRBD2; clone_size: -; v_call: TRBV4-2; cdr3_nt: TGTGCCAGCAGCCAAGCGGAGCGGGGGGGCACCAATGAGCAGTTCTTC; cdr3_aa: CASSQAERGGTNEQFF
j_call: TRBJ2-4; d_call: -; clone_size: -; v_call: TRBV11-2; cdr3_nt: TGTGCCAGCAGCCTTCGGCAGGGGCTAGCCAAAAACATTCAGTACTTC; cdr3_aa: CASSLRQGLAKNIQYF
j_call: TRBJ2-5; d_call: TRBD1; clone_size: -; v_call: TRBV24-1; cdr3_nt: TGTGCCACCAGCGAGGGGACGGGGACAGGACAAGAGACCCAGTACTTC; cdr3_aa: CATSEGTGTGQETQYF
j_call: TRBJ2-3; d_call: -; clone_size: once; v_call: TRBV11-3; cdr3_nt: TGTGCCAGCAGCTTAGTTCAGGGGCAGCTGACGCAGTATTTT; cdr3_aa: CASSLVQGQLTQYF
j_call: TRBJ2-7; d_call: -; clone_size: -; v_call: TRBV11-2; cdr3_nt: TGTGCCAGCAGCTTAGATCCGCGTAGCTCCTACGAGCAGTACTTC; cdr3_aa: CASSLDPRSSYEQYF
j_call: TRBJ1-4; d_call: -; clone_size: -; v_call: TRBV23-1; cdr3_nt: TGCGCCAGCAGTCAATCTCCGGGGAGTGAAAAACTGTTTTTT; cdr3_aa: CASSQSPGSEKLFF
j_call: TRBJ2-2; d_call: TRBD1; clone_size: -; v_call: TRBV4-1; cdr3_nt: TGCGCCAGCAGCCAAGAATTTAGGACAGGGGACACCGGGGAGCTGTTTTTT; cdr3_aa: CASSQEFRTGDTGELFF